This T cell receptor (beta chain) is drawn from a study of T cells in tuberculosis. Study findings and constraints: The stringent gate may have excluded weak CD1B-GMM tetramer binders.

After thawing and overnight rest, PBMC were stained with GMM-loaded CD1B tetramer, viability dye and anti-CD3 for sorting. The CD1B tetramers carried C32 glucose monomycolate purified from Rhodococcus equi. Before cryopreservation, the sorted PBMC lost their CD14-expressing monocytes. This clone was seen only once. Unmatched junction bases numbered 5, after V lost 7 bases and J lost 2 bases. Germline CDR1 and CDR2: MNHEY and SVGAGI. The CDR3 is made up of 14 amino acids. Sequencing of TCR-alpha and TCR-beta chains was unpaired. Measured with immunoSEQ multiplex PCR; TCRdb has only the in-frame clones, and not every one. The sample lists approximately 88,000 clones; just over 90% were seen once.

This clonotype was sampled from an adult woman with latent tuberculosis. The chain has TRBV6-5 and TRBJ1-3; 7 positions match TRBD1. Sequenced sample: CD1b-GMM tetramer-negative cells sorted from PBMCs. The CDR3 sequence: CASTPGTAGNTIYF. CDR3 in DNA: TGTGCCAGCACCCCCGGGACAGCTGGAAACACCATATATTTT.